These T cell receptor beta chains were read from a single sample in a study of CD8+CD57+ T cells in acquired aplastic anemia. TCRdb itself ran the reads through MiXCR, one entry per CDR3 protein. This sample yields over 250,000 distinct CDR3 sequences, of which approximately 57% are seen a single time; roughly 1.3% belongs to the top ten. What was sequenced was sorted CD4+, CD8+, or CD8+CD57+ T cells (not recorded which) from PBMCs. These receptors came from a human donor with aplastic anemia. The CDR3 runs from the conserved cysteine through the conserved F or W. A D gene is named only where the DNA matches it firmly. Not all rows give a size; the values are once, few, many and, for expanded clones, a class.

d_gene	abundance	j_gene	v_gene	CDR3aa	CDR3nt
.	many	TRBJ2-1	TRBV19	CASRELGRGSYNEQFF	TGTGCCAGTAGAGAACTGGGAAGGGGCTCCTACAATGAGCAGTTCTTC
TRBD2	.	TRBJ2-5	TRBV28	CASSLSATSGRGGQETQYF	TGTGCCAGCAGTTTATCGGCGACTAGCGGGAGGGGGGGACAAGAGACCCAGTACTTC
.	.	TRBJ2-3	TRBV5-1	CASSPRQATDTQYF	TGCGCCAGCAGCCCTCGACAGGCCACAGATACGCAGTATTTT
.	.	TRBJ2-2	TRBV9	CASSQTGTGELFF	TGTGCCAGCAGCCAAACAGGGACCGGGGAGCTGTTTTTT
TRBD2	many	TRBJ2-7	TRBV7-9	CASSLTGLADEQYF	TGTGCCAGCAGCTTAACGGGACTAGCCGACGAGCAGTACTTC
.	.	TRBJ1-5	TRBV2	CASRGINQPQHF	TGTGCCAGCCGGGGCATCAATCAGCCCCAGCATTTT
TRBD1	many	TRBJ1-3	TRBV12-3/TRBV12-4	CASSWGQGVGNTIYF	TGTGCCAGCAGTTGGGGACAGGGGGTCGGAAACACCATATATTTT
TRBD2	many	TRBJ2-5	TRBV25-1	CASSEVSSGGVGTQYF	TGTGCCAGCAGTGAAGTTTCTAGCGGGGGAGTGGGGACCCAGTACTTC
.	.	TRBJ1-2	TRBV29-1	CSVGTRDGNCGYTF	TGCAGCGTTGGGACCCGGGACGGAAACTGTGGCTACACCTTC
.	once	TRBJ2-5	TRBV5-1	CASSHGTTQETQYF	TGCGCCAGCAGCCACGGGACAACCCAAGAGACCCAGTACTTC
.	.	TRBJ2-7	TRBV4-2	CASSQESLYEQYF	TGTGCCAGCAGCCAAGAATCGCTCTACGAGCAGTACTTC
.	.	TRBJ1-5	TRBV6-1	CASSYGSNNQPQHF	TGTGCCAGCAGTTACGGATCGAACAATCAGCCCCAGCATTTT
TRBD1	.	TRBJ1-1	TRBV7-2	CASSRDRAFEAFF	TGTGCCAGCAGCAGAGACAGGGCCTTTGAAGCTTTCTTT
TRBD1	.	TRBJ2-7	TRBV29-1	CSVRTGEAEQYF	TGCAGCGTTCGGACAGGGGAAGCCGAGCAGTACTTC
.	many	TRBJ2-5	TRBV19	CASSDQGIRETQYF	TGTGCCAGTAGTGATCAGGGCATCAGGGAGACCCAGTACTTC
TRBD2	.	TRBJ2-7	TRBV7-9	CASSLAPSGDYYEQYF	TGTGCCAGCAGCTTAGCGCCTAGCGGGGACTACTACGAGCAGTACTTC
TRBD2	.	TRBJ2-5	TRBV20-1	CSAQTSGSLETQHF	TGCAGTGCCCAGACTAGCGGGAGCTTAGAGACCCAGCACTTC
.	.	TRBJ1-5	TRBV20-1	CSAGRTGNQPQHF	TGCAGTGCTGGGAGGACTGGCAATCAGCCCCAGCATTTT
TRBD2	many	TRBJ2-3	TRBV29-1	CSVEPSGSWADTQYF	TGCAGCGTTGAACCTAGCGGATCTTGGGCAGATACGCAGTATTTT
TRBD1	few	TRBJ1-2	TRBV7-9	CASSLGQGGYTF	TGTGCCAGCAGCTTGGGACAGGGTGGCTACACCTTC
.	.	TRBJ2-5	TRBV5-1	CASSNLGPQETQYF	TGCGCCAGCAGCAACCTAGGTCCCCAAGAGACCCAGTACTTC
.	many	TRBJ2-3	TRBV7-9	CASSEGRTDTQYF	TGTGCCAGCAGTGAAGGGAGAACCGATACGCAGTATTTT
TRBD1	.	TRBJ2-1	TRBV7-6	CASTRPGTGGGYNEQFF	TGTGCCAGCACCCGACCCGGGACAGGGGGCGGCTACAATGAGCAGTTCTTC
TRBD1	many	TRBJ1-1	TRBV5-1	CASSLGVAGGNEAFF	TGCGCCAGCAGCTTGGGCGTGGCAGGGGGCAATGAAGCTTTCTTT
.	.	TRBJ2-1	TRBV5-1	CASSRTGTAFNEQFF	TGCGCCAGCAGCCGTACCGGGACTGCCTTCAATGAGCAGTTCTTC
.	.	TRBJ1-5	TRBV20-1	CSAREAVDQPQHF	TGCAGTGCTAGGGAGGCCGTAGATCAGCCCCAGCATTTT
.	.	TRBJ2-3	TRBV5-1	CASSSWTATDTQYF	TGCGCCAGCAGCTCGTGGACAGCCACAGATACGCAGTATTTT
.	.	TRBJ1-1	TRBV5-6	CASSLDQANTEAFF	TGTGCCAGCAGCTTGGACCAGGCGAACACTGAAGCTTTCTTT
.	.	TRBJ2-3	TRBV7-2	CVSSLDGYLTDTQYF	TGTGTAAGCAGCTTAGATGGGTATCTCACAGATACGCAGTATTTT
TRBD2	.	TRBJ2-1	TRBV24-1	CATAASGDRNEQFF	TGTGCCACCGCTGCGAGCGGGGATCGGAATGAGCAGTTCTTC
TRBD2	.	TRBJ2-3	TRBV7-9	CASSLRSGRARDTQYF	TGTGCCAGCAGCTTGAGGAGCGGGAGGGCCAGAGATACGCAGTATTTT
TRBD2	.	TRBJ2-7	TRBV10-3	CAISGGPSGNRNEQYF	TGTGCCATCAGTGGGGGGCCTAGCGGGAACCGGAACGAGCAGTACTTC
.	.	TRBJ1-5	TRBV24-1	CATSDVTAVPQHF	TGTGCCACCAGTGATGTTACAGCGGTGCCCCAGCATTTT
.	.	TRBJ2-5	TRBV7-9	CASSSRAGEETQYF	TGTGCCAGCAGCTCCCGTGCCGGAGAAGAGACCCAGTACTTC
.	.	TRBJ2-3	TRBV24-1	CATSERDIGTDTQYF	TGTGCCACCAGTGAGAGGGACATAGGGACAGATACGCAGTATTTT